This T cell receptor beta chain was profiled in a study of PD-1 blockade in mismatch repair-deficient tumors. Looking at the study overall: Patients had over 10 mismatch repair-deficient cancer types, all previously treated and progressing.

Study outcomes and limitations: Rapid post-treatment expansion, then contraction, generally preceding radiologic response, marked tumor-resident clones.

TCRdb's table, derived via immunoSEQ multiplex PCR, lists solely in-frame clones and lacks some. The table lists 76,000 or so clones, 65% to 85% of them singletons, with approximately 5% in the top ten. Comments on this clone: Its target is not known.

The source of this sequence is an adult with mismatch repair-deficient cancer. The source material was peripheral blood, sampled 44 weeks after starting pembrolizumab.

The CDR3 DNA reads as TGCAGCGTAGGACAGGGTAGTTCCTTCGGCGAGCAGTACTTC. Translated: CSVGQGSSFGEQYF. The V and J genes are TRBV29-1 and TRBJ2-7; 8 bases map to TRBD1. J was trimmed by 6 bases and V by 6 bases; bases with no gene match: 13. Germline CDR1 and CDR2: SQVTM and ANQGSEA. The CDR3 is 14 amino acids.